This T cell receptor (beta chain) was profiled in a study of pediatric ulcerative colitis. Study-level points and caveats: All ulcerative colitis patients, but no controls, carried a couple of rectal clonotypes. In rectum, acute severe colitis had expanded clones and less diversity. Compared with controls, ulcerative colitis showed greater blood-rectum clone sharing. Substantially fewer templates came from two patients' blood samples.

As to this clone: Its matching antigen is unknown.

One to two pinch biopsies were taken from the rectum during colonoscopy. Germline V CDR1 and CDR2: GTSNPN, SVGIG (reference sequence). V lost 2 bases and J lost 9; bases outside the gene matches: 2. This CDR3 is built from 13 residues. Only in-frame clones appear in the TCRdb table, and some are missing; sequencing was by immunoSEQ multiplex PCR. The sample consists of 36,000 or so clones, 73% of them appearing once. Sequenced sample: gut tissue. The clonotype originates from a boy aged 5-17 years with moderate ulcerative colitis. The chain joins TRBV30 to TRBJ2-3; TRBD2 matches 13 bases. CDR3 amino acids: CAWSTSGGATQYF. The CDR3, as DNA: TGTGCCTGGAGTACTAGCGGGGGGGCGACGCAGTATTTT.